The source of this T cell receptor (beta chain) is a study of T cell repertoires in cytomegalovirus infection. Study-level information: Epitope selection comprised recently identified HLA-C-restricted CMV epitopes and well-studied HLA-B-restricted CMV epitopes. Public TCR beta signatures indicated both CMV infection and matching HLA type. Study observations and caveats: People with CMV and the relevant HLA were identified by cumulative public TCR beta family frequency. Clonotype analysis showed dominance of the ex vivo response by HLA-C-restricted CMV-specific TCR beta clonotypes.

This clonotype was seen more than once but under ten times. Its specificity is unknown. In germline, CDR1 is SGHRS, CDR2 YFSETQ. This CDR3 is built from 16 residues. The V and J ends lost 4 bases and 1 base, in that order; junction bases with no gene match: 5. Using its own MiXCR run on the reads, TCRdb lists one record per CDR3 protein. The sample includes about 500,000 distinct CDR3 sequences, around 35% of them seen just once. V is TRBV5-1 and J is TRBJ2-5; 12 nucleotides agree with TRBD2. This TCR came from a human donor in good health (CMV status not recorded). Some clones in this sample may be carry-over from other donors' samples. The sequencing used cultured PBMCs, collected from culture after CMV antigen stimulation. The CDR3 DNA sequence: TGCGCCAGCAGCAGCGGACTAGCGGGATTCCAAGAGACCCAGTACTTC. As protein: CASSSGLAGFQETQYF.